Below, 19 T cell receptor beta chains from the same sample are listed, as sequenced in a study of cytomegalovirus exposure and HLA in healthy donors. PCR primers comprised 60 Vbeta and 13 Jbeta primers. The assay was immunoSEQ multiplex PCR, and TCRdb's table has in-frame clones only and misses some. Among 140,000 or so clones, 61% were seen once, and the ten largest hold roughly 1.8%. The specimen sequenced was PBMCs. The receptors come from a male donor in good health and CMV-seronegative.

The chain combines TRBV2 with TRBJ2-1; D perhaps matches TRBD2 (5 bases). The CDR3 totals 13 residues. Per germline, CDR1 SNHLY and CDR2 FYNNEI. Trimming took 6 bases from V and 10 from J, leaving 16 bases between them. CDR3 sequence (DNA): TGTGCCAGCAGCAAATCCCGGGGAACCGAGCAGTTCTTC. This sequence encodes CASSKSRGTEQFF.

The rearrangement links TRBV7-2 to TRBJ2-3; 11 bases agree with TRBD2. The V segment lost 3 bases and the J segment 4 bases; nucleotides outside the gene matches: 6. CDR1 is SGHTA, CDR2 FQGNSA, per germline. The CDR3 spans 16 residues. The CDR3 protein is CASSFSLAGAADTQYF. CDR3 nucleotides: TGTGCCAGCAGCTTCTCACTAGCGGGGGCGGCAGATACGCAGTATTTT.

CDR3 nucleotides: TGCGCCAGCAGCCAAGTGTTGAGTAGGAGTCCAGGGGGCAACGAGCAGTACTTC. As protein: CASSQVLSRSPGGNEQYF. The chain is built from TRBV4-3 and TRBJ2-7, with 8 bases identical to TRBD1. Per germline, CDR1 LGHNA and CDR2 YSLEER. V lost 1 base, J lost 5 bases, and 16 bases stayed unmatched. The CDR3 totals 18 residues.

This clone was counted between two and nine times. The chain joins TRBV6-6 to TRBJ1-2, with 7 bases identical to TRBD1. CDR3 length: 13 amino acids. Per germline, CDR1 MNHNY and CDR2 SVGAGI (reference sequence). J gave up 8 bases and V 6 bases, and 9 bases lay outside the gene matches. The CDR3 region is CASSTGTDTGYTF. The CDR3 DNA follows: TGTGCCAGCAGCACCGGGACAGACACGGGCTACACCTTC.

This chain links TRBV7-9 with TRBJ2-5; D uncertain. Germline-derived CDR1 and CDR2 are SEHNR and FQNEAQ (reference sequence). Trimming took 4 bases from V and 4 from J, leaving 16 bases between them. This CDR3 is built from 15 residues. The CDR3 here is CASSSTLVAAETQYF. Here the CDR3 DNA reads TGTGCCAGCAGCTCGACTCTAGTTGCCGCAGAGACCCAGTACTTC.

A note on this clone: The junction shows a germline mismatch at one end, possibly a read error. The CDR3 region is CPSSLVDRGWYEQYF. The CDR3 coding sequence is TGTCCCAGCAGCTTAGTCGACAGGGGGTGGTACGAGCAGTACTTC. The rearrangement joins TRBV7-9 to TRBJ2-7, with 9 bases that match TRBD1. Germline lookup yields CDR1 SEHNR and CDR2 FQNEAQ (reference sequence). The CDR3 sequence is 15 residues long.

V and J are TRBV4-1 and TRBJ1-2; no firm D call. V lost 1 base to trimming and J lost 4 bases, with 10 bases between them. This CDR3 region has 14 residues. Germline V gives CDR1 MGHRA, CDR2 YSYEKL. The CDR3 region is CASSQGQRSYGYTF. In DNA form, the CDR3 reads TGCGCCAGCAGCCAAGGCCAGAGGAGCTATGGCTACACCTTC.

This clone has only one observation. This chain uses TRBV7-2 with TRBJ2-1; the match to TRBD1 covers 8 bases. V was pared by 4 bases and J by 7 bases, with 3 bases of the junction left unmatched. CDR3 length: 13 amino acids. Germline values: CDR1 SGHTA, CDR2 FQGNSA. The chain's CDR3 is CASSWTGSNEQFF. DNA of the CDR3: TGTGCCAGCAGCTGGACAGGGAGTAATGAGCAGTTCTTC.

This sequence joins TRBV6-5 and TRBJ2-5, with 8 positions matching TRBD2. With 1 base clipped from V and 2 bases from J, the junction kept 3 bases outside the gene matches. CDR3 length equals 15 residues. Per the germline V gene, CDR1 is MNHEY and CDR2 is SVGAGI. CDR3 sequence reads: CASSYWAGGQETQYF. The CDR3, as DNA: TGTGCCAGCAGTTACTGGGCGGGGGGACAAGAGACCCAGTACTTC.

This chain uses TRBV7-2 with TRBJ2-5; TRBD2 aligns across 8 bases. The CDR3 spans 16 residues. Per germline, CDR1 SGHTA and CDR2 FQGNSA. J lost 5 bases, V lost 5 bases, and 13 bases had no gene match. The CDR3 nucleotides are TGTGCCAGCAGCCCGGGGGGGGCCGGTTCGTGGGAGACCCAGTACTTC. It is translated as CASSPGGAGSWETQYF. The full variable domain, completed using reference TRBV7-2 and TRBJ2-5, is GAGVSQSPSNKVTEKGKDVELRCDPISGHTALYWYRQSLGQGLEFLIYFQGNSAPDKSGLPSDRFSAERTGGSVSTLTIQRTQQEDSAVYLCASSPGGAGSWETQYFGPGTRLLVL.

This clone was found a few times. CDR3 DNA sequence: TGCGCCAGCAGTTATTTGAACACTGAAGCTTTCTTT. It encodes CASSYLNTEAFF. V is TRBV10-2 and J is TRBJ1-1; no firm D call. Trimming took off 5 bases at V and 0 bases at J, with 4 bases between the two ends. Germline CDR1 WSHSY, CDR2 SAAADI. CDR3 size: 12 residues.

This clone was observed a few times. The chain joins TRBV11-2 to TRBJ1-3, with D maybe TRBD1 (5 bases). The CDR3 is made up of 15 amino acids. Germline lookup yields CDR1 SGHAT and CDR2 FQNNGV. V was trimmed by 2 bases and J by 3 bases, leaving 11 bases between them. The CDR3 region has the DNA TGTGCCAGCAGCTTACAGGGTTCCTTTGGAAACACCATATATTTT. This encodes CASSLQGSFGNTIYF.

The V call is TRBV10-3, the J call TRBJ2-7, with 8 bases matching TRBD2. Germline V gives CDR1 ENHRY, CDR2 SYGVKD. The CDR3 runs 15 residues. J gave up 2 bases and V 6 bases, and 9 bases lay outside the gene matches. As DNA, the CDR3 is TGTGCCATCAGCTCACAGGGACTAGGGCCCTACGAGCAGTACTTC. Translated: CAISSQGLGPYEQYF.

The chain recombines TRBV4-3 with TRBJ2-2; TRBD1 aligns across 8 bases. Germline assignment: CDR1 LGHNA and CDR2 YSLEER. The V segment lost 0 bases and the J segment 3 bases; nucleotides outside the gene matches: 9. The CDR3 runs to 18 residues. CDR3 nucleotides: TGCGCCAGCAGCCAAGAACTGGGGACAGGTCGATACACCGGGGAGCTGTTTTTT. Its protein is CASSQELGTGRYTGELFF.

The J gene is TRBJ2-7, the V gene TRBV2, with D perhaps matching TRBD1 (5 bases). V dropped 10 bases and J dropped 5 bases, with 18 bases sitting between them. Germline V gene lookup returns CDR1 SNHLY and CDR2 FYNNEI. The CDR3 runs to 13 residues. The CDR3 loop is CAKQGPGRNEQYF. The CDR3, as DNA: TGTGCCAAGCAGGGCCCTGGTCGGAACGAGCAGTACTTC. Based on the CDR3 plus reference TRBV2 and TRBJ2-7, the full variable domain is EPEVTQTPSHQVTQMGQEVILRCVPISNHLYFYWYRQILGQKVEFLVSFYNNEISEKSEIFDDQFSVERPDGSNFTLKIRSTKLEDSAMYFCAKQGPGRNEQYFGPGTRLTVT.

The V call is TRBV7-9, the J call TRBJ2-5; a weak D match, TRBD2 (9 bases). Trimming took 5 bases from V and 2 from J, leaving 15 bases between them. CDR3 size: 15 residues. The germline V gene has CDR1 SEHNR and CDR2 FQNEAQ (reference sequence). Here the CDR3 reads CASSPSGTGQETQYF. The CDR3 DNA sequence: TGTGCCAGCAGCCCTAGCGGGACAGGTCAAGAGACCCAGTACTTC. Supplemented by reference TRBV7-9 and TRBJ2-5, the full variable domain reads DTGVSQNPRHKITKRGQNVTFRCDPISEHNRLYWYRQTLGQGPEFLTYFQNEAQLEKSRLLSDRFSAERPKGSFSTLEIQRTEQGDSAMYLCASSPSGTGQETQYFGPGTRLLVL.

This clone was seen only once. The chain joins TRBV7-3 to TRBJ2-1; 12 bases agree with TRBD2. Per the germline V gene, CDR1 is SGHTA and CDR2 is FQGTGA. V gave up 5 bases and J gave up 0 bases; unmatched junction bases: 14. This CDR3 comprises 20 residues. CDR3 sequence: CASSHWRGLAGGSSYNEQFF. CDR3 nucleotides: TGTGCCAGCAGCCATTGGAGAGGCCTAGCGGGGGGGAGCTCCTACAATGAGCAGTTCTTC.

This clone was observed a few times. The rearrangement uses TRBV5-4 and TRBJ1-6; D ambiguous. Germline values: CDR1 SGHNT, CDR2 YYREEE (reference sequence). V was shortened by 5 bases and J by 9 bases, with 9 bases between the two germline ends. This CDR3 region has 12 residues. CDR3 amino acids: CASRVDSSPLHF. The CDR3 coding sequence is TGTGCCAGCAGGGTGGACTCTTCACCCCTCCACTTT.

The chain has TRBV1 and TRBJ1-1; the DNA was not compared with TRBD1, the D call given in the table. TRBV1 has pseudogene status. This CDR3 region has 14 residues. CDR3 loop: CTSSQPGVVAEAFF. As DNA, the CDR3 is TGCACCAGCAGCCAACCAGGGGTGGTCGCTGAAGCTTTCTTT.